These 28 T cell receptor beta chains came from one sample sequenced in a study of blood T cell repertoires in COVID-19. Using immunoSEQ multiplex PCR, the repertoire was profiled, and TCRdb retains in-frame clones only, with some absent. The sample yields about 38,000 clones, just under 75% seen once. Sequencing was carried out using peripheral blood. The receptors were sampled from a man aged 65 to 79 with COVID-19, enrolled during active disease.

This chain uses TRBV11-2 with TRBJ1-1, with 7 bases lining up with TRBD1. The CDR3 loop spans 15 amino acids. V shed 4 bases, J shed 0 bases, and the junction held 5 bases outside the gene matches. CDR1 is SGHAT and CDR2 is FQNNGV in the germline V gene. CDR3 protein: CASSWGQSMNTEAFF. DNA for the CDR3: TGTGCCAGCAGCTGGGGACAGTCCATGAACACTGAAGCTTTCTTT.

V usage is TRBV30 and J usage is TRBJ1-3; TRBD1 agrees at 10 bases. V was pared by 2 bases and J by 7 bases, with 2 bases of the junction left unmatched. The CDR3 totals 13 residues. CDR1 and CDR2 from the germline V gene are GTSNPN and SVGIG (reference sequence). CDR3: CAWSLGQGNTIYF. CDR3 sequence (DNA): TGTGCCTGGAGTTTGGGACAGGGGAACACCATATATTTT.

The chain joins TRBV7-2 to TRBJ1-2; 8 bases match TRBD1. The CDR3 totals 14 residues. With 9 bases clipped from V and 0 bases from J, the junction kept 6 bases outside the gene matches. Germline V gene sequence: CDR1 SGHTA, CDR2 FQGNSA. The CDR3, as DNA: TGTGCCAGGACAGGGGAACAAGCTAACTATGGCTACACCTTC. Amino acids: CARTGEQANYGYTF.

This clone has only one observation. The genes are TRBV7-8 and TRBJ2-7; 10 positions match TRBD2. The CDR3 is made up of 16 amino acids. With V trimmed by 5 bases and J by 0 bases, 7 bases remained unmatched. The V gene's germline CDR1 is SGHVS and CDR2 FQNEAQ. CDR3 sequence: CASSPRTSGLSYEQYF. As DNA, the CDR3 is TGTGCCAGCAGCCCCCGGACTAGCGGTCTCTCCTACGAGCAGTACTTC. Drawing the rest from reference TRBV7-8 and TRBJ2-7, the complete variable domain is GAGVSQSPRYKVAKRGQDVALRCDPISGHVSLFWYQQALGQGPEFLTYFQNEAQLDKSGLPSDRFFAERPEGSVSTLKIQRTQQEDSAVYLCASSPRTSGLSYEQYFGPGTRLTVT.

The rearrangement uses TRBV27 and TRBJ1-5; D unresolved. CDR1 and CDR2 (germline): MNHEY, SMNVEV (reference sequence). The length of the CDR3 is 14 residues. The V and J ends lost 0 bases and 5 bases respectively, with 8 bases between them. In DNA form, the CDR3 reads TGTGCCAGCAGTTTATCGACCGGGGATCAGCCCCAGCATTTT. The encoded protein is CASSLSTGDQPQHF.

V and J are TRBV18 and TRBJ1-6, with TRBD1 matching over 8 bases. Looked up from germline, CDR1 is KGHSH and CDR2 is LQKENI. This CDR3 is 15 amino acids long. V shed 6 bases, J shed 7 bases, and the junction held 8 bases outside the gene matches. Here the CDR3 DNA reads TGTGCCAGCTCTCTCGGACAGGGTCGGAATTCACCCCTCCACTTT. Translation gives CASSLGQGRNSPLHF.

The chain carries TRBV24-1 and TRBJ2-1; 12 bases map to TRBD1. CDR1 is KGHDR, CDR2 SFDVKD, per germline. Losses at the gene ends were 2 bases for V and 9 bases for J; bases not matched to a gene: 7. The CDR3 sequence is 16 residues long. CDR3 sequence: CATSDSGQGAWGEQFF. CDR3 in DNA: TGTGCCACCAGTGATTCGGGACAGGGGGCGTGGGGTGAGCAGTTCTTC.

As DNA, the CDR3 is TGTGCCAGCAGCCGGGAGGATAGGTTAGGTCTCACCGGGGAGCTGTTTTTT. Encoded protein: CASSREDRLGLTGELFF. The chain recombines TRBV14 with TRBJ2-2; D may be TRBD2 (6 bases). CDR3 length equals 17 residues. V was cut by 4 bases and J by 4 bases, with 19 bases left in between. Looked up from germline, CDR1 is SGHDN and CDR2 is FVKESK.

This sequence joins TRBV25-1 and TRBJ2-7; 9 nucleotides agree with TRBD1. Germline V gene lookup returns CDR1 MGHDK and CDR2 SYGVNS. The J segment lost 3 bases and the V segment lost 4 bases, leaving 10 bases of the junction unmatched. The CDR3 is made up of 16 amino acids. The CDR3 DNA follows: TGTGCCAGCAGTGCCCAACGACAGGGGGGAAGCTACGAGCAGTACTTC. As protein: CASSAQRQGGSYEQYF.

This rearrangement joins TRBV10-3 to TRBJ2-1; D possibly corresponds to TRBD2 (5 bases). Trimming removed 1 base from V and 10 bases from J, with 11 bases in between. Germline V lookup: CDR1 ENHRY, CDR2 SYGVKD. This CDR3 has 13 residues. The CDR3 DNA reads as TGTGCCATCAGTGAGTTGGACCTAGCCGAGCAGTTCTTC. It encodes CAISELDLAEQFF.

This clone is a singleton in its sample. The gene calls are TRBV6-2 or TRBV6-3 and TRBJ1-5; a weak D match, TRBD1 (5 bases). CDR1 and CDR2 from the germline V gene are MNHEY and SVGEGT. The CDR3 is made up of 15 amino acids. Trimming took 6 bases from V and 5 from J, leaving 17 bases between them. This CDR3 is CASSPVKGVYQPQHF. CDR3 coding DNA: TGTGCCAGCAGCCCCGTGAAAGGGGTCTATCAGCCCCAGCATTTT.

In its sample, this clone was seen a few times. Here the CDR3 reads CASSLSTLGTDTQYF. CDR3 DNA sequence: TGCGCCAGCAGCCTTTCGACACTTGGGACAGATACGCAGTATTTT. This sequence joins TRBV4-3 and TRBJ2-3; D is uncertain. Trimming left V 4 bases short and J 3 bases short, with 14 bases between. The CDR3 runs 15 residues. Per germline, CDR1 LGHNA and CDR2 YSLEER.

This clone was seen only a few times. CDR3 amino acids: CAWSAGTNYGYTF. DNA of the CDR3: TGTGCCTGGAGTGCAGGGACTAACTATGGCTACACCTTC. The chain has TRBV30 and TRBJ1-2; D is possibly TRBD1 (5 bases). The CDR3 sequence is 13 residues long. Germline V gene lookup returns CDR1 GTSNPN and CDR2 SVGIG (reference sequence). V was cut by 1 base and J by 0 bases, with 6 bases left in between.

The rearrangement links TRBV10-3 to TRBJ2-6, with 12 bases identical to TRBD1. CDR3 length equals 17 residues. Germline values: CDR1 ENHRY, CDR2 SYGVKD. The junction had 8 bases not matched to a gene; V was cut back by 9 bases and J by 2 bases. The CDR3 nucleotides are TGTGCCATTGATCCGGGACAGGGGGCGCCTGGGGCCAACGTCCTGACTTTC. Protein sequence: CAIDPGQGAPGANVLTF.

This chain links TRBV4-1 with TRBJ2-1; D unresolved. Germline-derived CDR1 and CDR2 are MGHRA and YSYEKL. Deletions cut 3 bases from V and 0 bases from J, with 12 bases between. The CDR3 has 16 residues. Here the CDR3 DNA reads TGCGCCAGCAGCCATCCGTTGTCCAGCTCCTACAATGAGCAGTTCTTC. Its translation: CASSHPLSSSYNEQFF.

The CDR3 spells CASTLAGLAGSNEQFF. The CDR3 DNA is TGTGCCAGCACCCTAGCCGGACTAGCGGGAAGCAATGAGCAGTTCTTC. The V call is TRBV11-2, the J call TRBJ2-1; 12 positions agree with TRBD2. The CDR3 is 16 residues long. Trimming at V came to 7 bases and at J to 6 bases, leaving 10 bases not matched to a gene. Looked up from germline, CDR1 is SGHAT and CDR2 is FQNNGV.

This clone has just a few counts. This chain joins TRBV18 and TRBJ1-1; the D gene is possibly TRBD1 (5 bases). The germline V gene has CDR1 KGHSH and CDR2 LQKENI. The CDR3 contains 14 residues. Trimming removed 5 bases from V and 5 bases from J, with 15 bases in between. The CDR3, as DNA: TGTGCCAGCTCAGAAAGGCAGGGTCGGACTGAAGCTTTCTTT. This encodes CASSERQGRTEAFF.

This chain connects TRBV7-2 to TRBJ1-1, with D unresolved. Trimming removed 5 bases at V and 0 bases at J, with 13 bases between. CDR1 is SGHTA, CDR2 FQGNSA, per germline. The CDR3 is made up of 15 amino acids. The CDR3 DNA is TGTGCCAGCAGCACCCGGTGGCGGATGAACACTGAAGCTTTCTTT. Translating gives CASSTRWRMNTEAFF.

The chain employs TRBV19 and TRBJ1-2; 8 nucleotides align to TRBD1. After removal of 5 bases from V and 5 bases from J, the junction contained 10 bases not matched to a gene. The germline V gene encodes CDR1 LNHDA and CDR2 SQIVND (reference sequence). The CDR3 extends over 15 amino acids. The CDR3 spells CASSPRDRNLYGYTF. The DNA for the CDR3 is TGTGCCAGTAGTCCCCGGGACAGGAATCTTTATGGCTACACCTTC.

The J gene is TRBJ1-1, the V gene TRBV19, with 9 bases lining up with TRBD1. V was clipped by 2 bases and J by 10 bases; unmatched bases: 5. CDR1 is LNHDA and CDR2 is SQIVND in the germline V gene (reference sequence). The CDR3 has 13 residues. This CDR3 reads CASSIKQGALAFF. The CDR3 nucleotides are TGTGCCAGTAGTATAAAACAGGGGGCATTAGCTTTCTTT.

Only a few counts were recorded for this clone. The chain joins TRBV28 to TRBJ1-1, with 8 positions matching TRBD1. Germline assignment: CDR1 MDHEN and CDR2 SYDVKM. This CDR3 contains 15 residues. J was trimmed by 4 bases and V by 8 bases; bases with no gene match: 12. Here the CDR3 DNA reads TGTGCCAGCGGAATGCCGGACAGGGCCGCCACTGAAGCTTTCTTT. This translates into CASGMPDRAATEAFF.

The rearrangement uses TRBV2 and TRBJ1-5; perhaps TRBD1 as D (5 bases). The CDR3 totals 14 residues. The germline V gene has CDR1 SNHLY and CDR2 FYNNEI. Trimming shortened V by 6 bases and J by 5 bases, and 14 bases separated the two germline ends. CDR3 loop: CASRGRRADQPQHF. In DNA form, the CDR3 reads TGTGCCAGCAGGGGGCGGAGGGCTGATCAGCCCCAGCATTTT.

With regard to this clone: The junction departs from the called germline gene at one end, perhaps through a read error. This chain links TRBV3-1 (or the pseudogene TRBV3-2) with TRBJ1-2, with 9 bases that match TRBD1. This CDR3 has 14 amino acids. Germline CDR1 is LGHDT and CDR2 is YNNKEL (reference sequence). The CDR3 bases are TGTGCCAGCAGCCCCACGCCGGGACAGGGACCTTCCTACTTC. It is translated as CASSPTPGQGPSYF.

This clone was seen only once. V gene TRBV4-1 combines with J gene TRBJ1-4, with D uncertain. CDR1 is MGHRA, CDR2 YSYEKL, per germline. Trimming cost V 1 base and J 8 bases, with 11 bases left between them. CDR3 length: 14 residues. The CDR3 reads CASSQVGRPEKLFF. CDR3 DNA: TGCGCCAGCAGCCAAGTAGGCAGGCCGGAAAAACTGTTTTTT.

This clone was counted ten times or more. This chain links TRBV5-1 with TRBJ1-1; no firm D call. The germline V gene encodes CDR1 SGHRS and CDR2 YFSETQ. The V gene lost 0 bases and the J gene lost 0 bases, with 3 bases spanning the gap. This CDR3 has 13 amino acids. CDR3 in amino acids: CASSLVMNTEAFF. CDR3 nucleotide sequence: TGCGCCAGCAGCTTGGTCATGAACACTGAAGCTTTCTTT.

The rearrangement links TRBV30 to TRBJ1-2; no clear D. Trimming shortened V by 5 bases and J by 0 bases, and 7 bases separated the two germline ends. CDR1 is GTSNPN and CDR2 is SVGIG in the germline V gene (reference sequence). The CDR3 consists of 12 residues. CDR3 amino acids: CAWAPPNYGYTF. The CDR3 nucleotides read TGTGCCTGGGCGCCCCCTAACTATGGCTACACCTTC.

This chain joins TRBV7-9 and TRBJ2-3; the D is unclear. Germline V gene data show CDR1 as SEHNR and CDR2 as FQNEAQ (reference sequence). The CDR3 loop spans 15 amino acids. Trimming shortened V by 2 bases and J by 6 bases, and 15 bases separated the two germline ends. The CDR3 DNA reads TGTGCCAGCAGCTTATCCAGCCTCCTGGAGGATACGCAGTATTTT. This codes for CASSLSSLLEDTQYF. Variable domain in full (rest from reference TRBV7-9 and TRBJ2-3): DTGVSQNPRHKITKRGQNVTFRCDPISEHNRLYWYRQTLGQGPEFLTYFQNEAQLEKSRLLSDRFSAERPKGSFSTLEIQRTEQGDSAMYLCASSLSSLLEDTQYFGPGTRLTVL.

The chain joins TRBV4-1 to TRBJ2-5; maybe TRBD2 (6 bases). CDR1 is MGHRA and CDR2 is YSYEKL in the germline V gene. V lost 1 base and J 4 bases, leaving 10 bases between the germline ends. The CDR3 runs 14 residues. The CDR3 is CASSQVGGGETQYF. In nucleotides, the CDR3 is TGCGCCAGCAGCCAAGTGGGGGGAGGAGAGACCCAGTACTTC.